This T cell receptor (beta chain) was sequenced for a study of blood T cell repertoires in COVID-19. The CDR3 is 14 amino acids. The germline V gene has CDR1 KGHSH and CDR2 LQKENI. Trimming shortened V by 4 bases and J by 3 bases, and 9 bases separated the two germline ends. Clones were sequenced by immunoSEQ multiplex PCR, and TCRdb holds only the in-frame ones, with some missing. The sample carries approximately 88,000 clones, over 70% recorded once. Sequenced: peripheral blood. The clonotype was recovered from a man aged 45-65 years who had recovered from COVID-19. V gene TRBV18 combines with J gene TRBJ1-4, with D maybe TRBD1 (5 bases). This CDR3 reads CASSQTASNEKLFF. The CDR3 bases are TGTGCCAGCTCACAGACAGCCTCTAATGAAAAACTGTTTTTT.